This TCR beta chain was documented in a study of CXCR3-negative and CXCR3-positive naive CD8 T cells. Study in general: Summed over all libraries, TRB reads came to about 140 million, with about 1.5 +/- 0.3 million per library.

General study results and limits: Naive CXCR3-positive and CXCR3-negative cells shared TRBV-TRBJ usage; memory cells diverged. Comparably high diversity was seen in both naive subsets, and much lower diversity in memory CD8+ cells.

Sorts performed in triplicate captured roughly 320,000 cells each from every CD8+ T cell subset. Each TRB cDNA library was prepared by 5' RACE (with UMI labels). TCRdb reprocessed the 5' RACE reads, with one entry per CDR3 protein and no DNA. This sample's table has approximately 52,000 distinct CDR3 sequences. Germline-derived CDR1 and CDR2 are SQVTM and ANQGSEA. The CDR3 runs to 11 residues. Worth noting for this clonotype: Antigen unknown.

The TCR was taken from a human donor in good health. Some clones in this sample may be carry-over from other donors' samples. The sample comprised memory CD8+ T cells from blood. This rearrangement joins TRBV29-1 to TRBJ1-1; the TRBD1 assignment by TCRdb is unverifiable without DNA. This CDR3 reads CSAESRLEAFF.